This T cell receptor (beta chain) was sequenced for a study of Graves' ophthalmopathy and Graves' hyperthyroidism. Findings and caveats of the study: The blood repertoire also included most expanded thyroid clonotypes above 0.001 frequency. Ophthalmopathy progression predictions by the model showed 72.22% specificity and roughly 71% sensitivity.

Of note for this clonotype: Its antigen is not identified. The junction departs from the called germline gene at one end, perhaps through a read error.

Germline V CDR1 and CDR2: MGHRA, YSYEKL. This CDR3 has 16 amino acids. The study amplified TCR beta CDR3 regions using RNA transcripts. The workflow started with a first-round RT-PCR run with HTBI primers and then moved on to a second-round multiplex PCR. TCRdb reprocessed the multiplex PCR reads with MiXCR, giving one entry per CDR3 protein. Here the sample spans 900,000 to 1,200,000 distinct CDR3 sequences, around a third being singletons. Lactation, pregnancy, uncontrolled infections and other autoimmune diseases were all grounds for excluding patients. This sequence originates from an adult man with Graves' hyperthyroidism. The sequenced sample consisted of peripheral blood or thyroid tissue (not recorded which). This chain uses TRBV4-1 with TRBJ2-7; possibly TRBD1 for D (5 bases). The CDR3 sequence is CASTPGLDKKTYEQYF. In nucleotides, the CDR3 is TGTGCCAGCACCCCCGGTCTGGACAAAAAAACCTACGAGCAGTACTTC.